This T cell receptor beta chain was sequenced during a study of cytomegalovirus exposure and HLA in healthy donors. The germline V and J ends were trimmed by 4 bases and 3 bases, with 18 bases remaining between them. The CDR3 is 17 residues long. CDR1 and CDR2 from the germline V gene are LNHDA and SQIVND (reference sequence). The PCR contained 60 Vbeta and 13 Jbeta primers. The table came from immunoSEQ multiplex PCR; TCRdb's copy has only in-frame clones and leaves some out. The data show 100,000 to 150,000 clones, approximately 80% seen once. The TCR sequence derives from a man aged 18 to 35 in good health and CMV-seronegative. Specimen: PBMCs. V is TRBV19 and J is TRBJ2-2; possibly TRBD2 for D (5 bases). The CDR3 coding sequence is TGTGCCAGTAGTACCCGGCGGGCCCCCTGGGACACCGGGGAGCTGTTTTTT. Protein: CASSTRRAPWDTGELFF.